This TCR beta chain comes out of a study of post-analysis software for immune sequencing data. Study as a whole: The disease courses covered relapsing-remitting, secondary progressive and progressive-relapsing multiple sclerosis.

The CDR3 is made up of 14 amino acids. CDR1 and CDR2 (germline): MGHRA, YSYEKL. The V end was cut by 7 bases, the J end by 0 bases, with 10 bases between. Unique-molecular-identifier-tagged TCR beta cDNA libraries were used. TCRdb re-called the PCR reads through MiXCR, storing one row per CDR3 protein. The table lists hundreds of thousands of distinct CDR3 sequences, 55% to 60% of them singletons. The study, taken as a whole, reports: Controls significantly exceeded multiple sclerosis patients in normalized Chao1 diversity. There were a few TRBV segments more frequent in patients than controls, and TRBV5-6, TRBV5-1 and TRBV20-1 were among them.

Turning to this clonotype: Its specificity is not known.

Sequenced material: blood. The genes are TRBV4-1 and TRBJ2-1; D is undetermined. This receptor was obtained from a girl aged 2 to 9 with multiple sclerosis. This chain's CDR3 is CASNPTSSYNEQFF. The CDR3, as DNA: TGCGCCAGCAACCCTACAAGCTCCTACAATGAGCAGTTCTTC.